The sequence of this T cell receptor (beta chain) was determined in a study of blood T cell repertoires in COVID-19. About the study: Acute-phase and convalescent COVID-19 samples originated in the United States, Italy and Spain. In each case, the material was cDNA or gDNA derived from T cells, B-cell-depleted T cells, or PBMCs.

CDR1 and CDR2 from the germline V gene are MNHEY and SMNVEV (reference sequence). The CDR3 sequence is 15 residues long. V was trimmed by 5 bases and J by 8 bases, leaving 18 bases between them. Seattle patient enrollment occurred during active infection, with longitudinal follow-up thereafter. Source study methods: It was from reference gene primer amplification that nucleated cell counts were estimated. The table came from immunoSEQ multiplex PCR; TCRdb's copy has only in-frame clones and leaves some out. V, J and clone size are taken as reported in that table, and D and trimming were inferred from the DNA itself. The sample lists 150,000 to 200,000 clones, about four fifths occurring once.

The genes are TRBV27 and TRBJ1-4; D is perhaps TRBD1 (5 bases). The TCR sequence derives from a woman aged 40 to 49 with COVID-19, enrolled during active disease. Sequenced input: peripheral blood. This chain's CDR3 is CASSPRGPLREKLFF. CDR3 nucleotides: TGTGCCAGCAGTCCAAGGGGCCCCTTGCGGGAAAAACTGTTTTTT.